This T cell receptor beta chain was identified during a study of neurological immune-mediated disorders. Study-wide background: Secondary progressive disease was present in 3, and relapsing-remitting disease in 31, of the approximately 35 multiple sclerosis patients.

This clonotype was picked up many times. Its antigen remains unidentified. Germline lookup yields CDR1 SGHNT and CDR2 YENEEA. V shed 6 bases and J shed 0 bases, with 15 bases lying between them. CDR3 length equals 16 residues. The making of cDNA relied on 5'RACE with 10-nucleotide random UMIs. From 15-18 subjects, over 180 million TCR-beta sequences were obtained in each sequencing run. TCRdb ran MiXCR on the 5' RACE reads and lists one entry per CDR3 protein. The sample lists 45,000 to 55,000 distinct CDR3 sequences; over 5.5% were seen once. Study-level results: Phylogenetic grouping assigned the repertoires of 18 of 34 multiple sclerosis patients to a single related-CDR3 cluster, representing a possible signature.

Material for sequencing was CD4+ T cells from blood. The gene calls are TRBV11-3 and TRBJ1-3; D is ambiguous. This clonotype originated in a woman between 18 and 29 years old with multiple sclerosis. The CDR3 coding sequence is TGTGCCAGCAGGGGAAAAGGCGGATACTCTGGAAACACCATATATTTT. It encodes CASRGKGGYSGNTIYF.